A single sample gave rise to the 17 T cell receptor beta chains below, sequenced in a study of cytomegalovirus exposure and HLA in healthy donors. A multiplex PCR was run with 60 Vbeta primers and 13 Jbeta primers. Clones were read by immunoSEQ multiplex PCR, and TCRdb kept only the in-frame ones, dropping some. Here the sample spans 150,000 to 200,000 clones, roughly 87% being singletons. The sequenced sample consisted of PBMCs. The source is a woman between 50 and 59 years old in good health and CMV-seronegative.

The chain couples TRBV29-1 to TRBJ2-2; weak D call: TRBD2 (6 bases). The germline V and J ends were trimmed by 3 bases and 10 bases, with 9 bases remaining between them. The CDR3 length is 11 residues. In germline, CDR1 is SQVTM, CDR2 ANQGSEA. Written as DNA, the CDR3 is TGCAGCGTTGAGCGGGGTGTGGAGCTGTTTTTT. Its translation is CSVERGVELFF.

The rearrangement uses TRBV4-2 and TRBJ2-3; D remains unclear. The ends were cut back, 1 base at V and 1 base at J, with 9 bases in the middle. From germline, CDR1 is LGHNA and CDR2 YNFKEQ. The CDR3 spans 15 residues. For the CDR3, the DNA is TGTGCCAGCAGCCAAGCCCCCACGGGCACAGATACGCAGTATTTT. It yields the protein CASSQAPTGTDTQYF.

V usage is TRBV21-1 and J usage is TRBJ2-7; TRBD1 reflects the table's D call only, with no check against the DNA. TRBV21-1 is termed a pseudogene. The CDR3 loop spans 15 amino acids. For the CDR3, the DNA is TGTGCCAGCAGCGTCCGGGACAGGGGTTTTCACGAGCAGTACTTC. It yields the protein CASSVRDRGFHEQYF.

J is TRBJ1-4 and V is TRBV11-2; D gene uncertain. The CDR3 contains 14 residues. Trimming stripped 1 base from V and 5 bases from J, with 8 bases between. Germline CDR1 and CDR2: SGHAT and FQNNGV. The CDR3 region has the DNA TGTGCCAGCAGCTTAGGAGGGAGGAATGAAAAACTGTTTTTT. Residues: CASSLGGRNEKLFF. Full variable domain (remainder filled in from reference TRBV11-2 and TRBJ1-4): EAGVAQSPRYKIIEKRQSVAFWCNPISGHATLYWYQQILGQGPKLLIQFQNNGVVDDSQLPKDRFSAERLKGVDSTLKIQPAKLEDSAVYLCASSLGGRNEKLFFGSGTQLSVL.

This clone was observed a few times. The chain combines TRBV27 with TRBJ2-7, with D perhaps matching TRBD1 (5 bases). Germline V gene lookup returns CDR1 MNHEY and CDR2 SMNVEV (reference sequence). Trimming removed 0 bases from V and 4 bases from J, with 10 bases in between. CDR3 length: 14 amino acids. CDR3: CASSLSGVGYEQYF. The CDR3 region has the DNA TGTGCCAGCAGTTTATCAGGGGTAGGTTACGAGCAGTACTTC.

The chain uses TRBV7-6 and TRBJ2-1; 13 bases are a match to TRBD2. The junction had 5 bases not matched to a gene; V was cut back by 3 bases and J by 9 bases. Germline V CDR1 and CDR2: SGHVS, FNYEAQ. The CDR3 is 15 amino acids. CDR3 sequence (DNA): TGTGCCAGCAGCTTTGGGACTAGCGGGACTGGTGAGCAGTTCTTC. This codes for CASSFGTSGTGEQFF.

The V call is TRBV19, the J call TRBJ2-1; 7 nucleotides line up with TRBD2. The germline gives CDR1 LNHDA, CDR2 SQIVND (reference sequence). The CDR3 length is 15 residues. With 6 bases clipped from V and 8 bases from J, the junction kept 13 bases outside the gene matches. Here the CDR3 reads CASSQMLAVGYEQFF. The DNA of the CDR3 is TGTGCCAGTAGCCAGATGCTAGCGGTGGGGTATGAGCAGTTCTTC.

The chain combines TRBV6-1 with TRBJ1-2; the D is unclear. V lost 0 bases, J lost 3 bases, and 8 bases lay in between. The CDR3 length is 14 residues. Germline V gives CDR1 MNHNS, CDR2 SASEGT. The CDR3 coding sequence is TGTGCCAGCAGTGAAGCGGTACTTTACTATGGCTACACCTTC. Its translation is CASSEAVLYYGYTF.

The V and J genes are TRBV4-1 and TRBJ2-7; TRBD1 aligns across 9 bases. The CDR3 runs to 18 residues. In germline, CDR1 is MGHRA, CDR2 YSYEKL. After removal of 0 bases from V and 5 bases from J, the junction contained 14 bases not matched to a gene. This chain's CDR3 is CASSQEGTGTGRVHEQYF. As DNA, the CDR3 is TGCGCCAGCAGCCAAGAAGGAACCGGGACAGGGAGGGTCCACGAGCAGTACTTC.

The chain has TRBV28 and TRBJ2-5; 8 bases align to TRBD2. Germline trimming cut 6 bases from V and 1 base from J; bases unmatched to any gene: 7. The CDR3 extends over 15 amino acids. The germline V gene encodes CDR1 MDHEN and CDR2 SYDVKM. The CDR3 DNA reads TGTGCCAGCAGCTCCCGGGAGGGGCTCCAAGAGACCCAGTACTTC. As protein: CASSSREGLQETQYF.

This chain joins TRBV4-1 and TRBJ2-1; 9 bases match TRBD2. With V trimmed by 5 bases and J by 2 bases, 4 bases remained unmatched. The CDR3 sequence is 15 residues long. Germline V CDR1 and CDR2: MGHRA, YSYEKL. CDR3 loop: CASSSGGGAYNEQFF. The CDR3 DNA reads as TGCGCCAGCAGCAGTGGCGGGGGGGCCTACAATGAGCAGTTCTTC.

The V and J genes are TRBV28 and TRBJ2-1, with 9 bases lining up with TRBD2. CDR3 size: 16 residues. Germline values: CDR1 MDHEN, CDR2 SYDVKM. CDR3 DNA: TGTGCTACGCAAGACCCCGGGACTAGCTTTTTGGATGAGCAGTTCTTC. It yields the protein CATQDPGTSFLDEQFF. Looking up the rest from reference TRBV28 and TRBJ2-1 gives the full variable domain: DVKVTQSSRYLVKRTGEKVFLECVQDMDHENMFWYRQDPGLGLRLIYFSYDVKMKEKGDIPEGYSVSREKKERFSLILESASTNQTSMYLCATQDPGTSFLDEQFFGPGTRLTVL.

The chain carries TRBV7-2 and TRBJ2-1; possibly TRBD2 for D (5 bases). V dropped 1 base and J dropped 7 bases, with 11 bases sitting between them. The germline gives CDR1 SGHTA, CDR2 FQGNSA. This CDR3 contains 14 residues. This CDR3 reads CASSLVRGPNEQFF. CDR3 DNA sequence: TGTGCCAGCAGCTTAGTTCGGGGTCCGAATGAGCAGTTCTTC.

This clone was detected once. The chain uses TRBV5-1 and TRBJ2-1, with 10 positions matching TRBD2. The CDR3 sequence is 16 residues long. The germline V gene has CDR1 SGHRS and CDR2 YFSETQ. Trimming removed 5 bases from V and 7 bases from J; junction bases left unmatched: 12. The CDR3 DNA is TGCGCCAGCAGAGAATCAGGACTAGCGGAAACTAATGAGCAGTTCTTC. Translated, it gives CASRESGLAETNEQFF.

The V gene is TRBV19, the J gene TRBJ2-7, with D hard to call. CDR3 length: 15 amino acids. V lost 2 bases, J lost 2 bases, and 13 bases lay in between. The germline gives CDR1 LNHDA, CDR2 SQIVND (reference sequence). The chain's CDR3 is CASSIQARNTYEQYF. CDR3 nucleotide sequence: TGTGCCAGTAGTATACAGGCACGAAACACCTACGAGCAGTACTTC. Drawing the rest from reference TRBV19 and TRBJ2-7, the complete variable domain is DGGITQSPKYLFRKEGQNVTLSCEQNLNHDAMYWYRQDPGQGLRLIYYSQIVNDFQKGDIAEGYSVSREKKESFPLTVTSAQKNPTAFYLCASSIQARNTYEQYFGPGTRLTVT.

The chain recombines TRBV7-2 with TRBJ1-3, with unresolved D. Germline V gene lookup returns CDR1 SGHTA and CDR2 FQGNSA. V lost 3 bases to trimming and J lost 0 bases, with 6 bases between them. This CDR3 comprises 14 residues. The CDR3 DNA reads TGTGCCAGCAGCTTTCTGAGCTCTGGAAACACCATATATTTT. Its translation is CASSFLSSGNTIYF.

The chain has TRBV4-1 and TRBJ2-1; 11 nucleotides match TRBD1. The length of the CDR3 is 16 residues. The V segment lost 1 base and the J segment 7 bases; nucleotides outside the gene matches: 6. CDR1 and CDR2 from the germline V gene are MGHRA and YSYEKL. CDR3 sequence reads: CASSQGPGTGGNEQFF. As DNA, the CDR3 is TGCGCCAGCAGCCAAGGTCCCGGGACAGGGGGTAATGAGCAGTTCTTC.